One and the same sample provided the 22 T cell receptor beta chains below, sequenced in a study of CD8 T cells in ankylosing spondylitis. Each CDR3 protein is one row after TCRdb ran MiXCR on the 5' RACE reads. The sample carries more than 150,000 distinct CDR3 sequences, 9.5% to 15% recorded once. Material for sequencing was blood, either unsorted or a sorted T cell fraction (not recorded which). The receptors derive from a male donor with ankylosing spondylitis or in good health (not recorded which).

This clonotype was counted a few times. The rearrangement joins TRBV30 to TRBJ2-5; D might be TRBD1 or TRBD2, each matching 5 bases. The CDR3 loop spans 15 amino acids. The ends were cut back, 2 bases at V and 1 base at J, with 14 bases in the middle. Germline CDR1 reads GTSNPN; CDR2 reads SVGIG (reference sequence). Written as DNA, the CDR3 is TGTGCCTGGAGTAGTCCGGGGCCTGTCCAAGAGACCCAGTACTTC. It specifies CAWSSPGPVQETQYF.

The chain combines TRBV6-1 with TRBJ1-3; D is unresolved. With 1 base removed from V and 3 bases from J, the gap between germline ends came to 7 bases. The CDR3 is made up of 14 amino acids. The germline V gene has CDR1 MNHNS and CDR2 SASEGT. The CDR3 region has the DNA TGTGCCAGCAGTGAAGACGGACTTGGAAACACCATATATTTT. Residues: CASSEDGLGNTIYF.

In this sample, this clonotype turned up many times. The V gene is TRBV5-1, the J gene TRBJ1-1, with TRBD1 identical over 7 bases. CDR3 length equals 15 residues. The germline gives CDR1 SGHRS, CDR2 YFSETQ. V gave up 7 bases and J gave up 2 bases; unmatched junction bases: 11. Here the CDR3 reads CASSPSGTVNTEAFF. The DNA for the CDR3 is TGCGCCAGCTCCCCCTCGGGGACAGTTAACACTGAAGCTTTCTTT.

This clonotype was seen ten or more times. The rearrangement uses TRBV2 and TRBJ2-1; D gene uncertain. The V end lost 3 bases, the J end lost 6 bases, and 12 bases lay between the germline ends. Per germline, CDR1 SNHLY and CDR2 FYNNEI. The CDR3 runs 14 residues. This CDR3 is CASSDIPLPNEQFF. Here the CDR3 DNA reads TGTGCCAGCAGTGATATCCCCCTCCCCAATGAGCAGTTCTTC.

This clonotype was counted only a few times. The rearrangement links TRBV7-2 to TRBJ2-7; a possible D gene is TRBD2 (6 bases). The CDR3 is 14 amino acids. Germline loops: CDR1 SGHTA, CDR2 FQGNSA. V was pared by 3 bases and J by 2 bases, with 11 bases between. The CDR3 nucleotides read TGTGCCAGCAGCTTGGGGACTGAGGCCTACGAGCAGTACTTC. It specifies CASSLGTEAYEQYF.

This clonotype was found a few times. V and J are TRBV6-5 and TRBJ2-5; a weak D match, TRBD2 (5 bases). The V end was cut by 0 bases, the J end by 5 bases, with 13 bases between. Per germline, CDR1 MNHEY and CDR2 SVGAGI. This CDR3 region has 15 residues. CDR3 protein: CASSYSILVGETQYF. The CDR3 nucleotides are TGTGCCAGCAGTTACTCGATACTAGTTGGGGAGACCCAGTACTTC.

V usage is TRBV3-1 and J usage is TRBJ2-1; 10 bases line up with TRBD2. CDR3 length equals 17 residues. The V gene end was trimmed by 1 base and the J gene end by 3 bases; junction bases not matched to a gene: 6. CDR1 and CDR2 from the germline V gene are LGHDT and YNNKEL (reference sequence). As DNA, the CDR3 is TGTGCCAGCAGCCAAGGGGTAAGGACTAGCGGCTACAATGAGCAGTTCTTC. Translating gives CASSQGVRTSGYNEQFF.

The rearrangement links TRBV4-1 to TRBJ2-7, with 10 bases lining up with TRBD2. J lost 6 bases, V lost 2 bases, and 7 bases had no gene match. This CDR3 is 15 amino acids long. Germline loops: CDR1 MGHRA, CDR2 YSYEKL. In DNA form, the CDR3 reads TGCGCCAGCAGCCAACTTAGCGGGAGGCCCGTCGAGCAGTACTTC. Translated: CASSQLSGRPVEQYF.

This clonotype turned up a few times. The V call is TRBV5-6, the J call TRBJ1-2; 8 nucleotides agree with TRBD1. The germline V gene encodes CDR1 SGHDT and CDR2 YYEEEE. V lost 2 bases to trimming and J lost 1 base; unmatched junction nucleotides: 4. The CDR3 is 15 amino acids. This chain's CDR3 is CASSFQGAINYGYTF. The CDR3 DNA follows: TGTGCCAGCAGCTTTCAGGGGGCGATTAACTATGGCTACACCTTC.

The rearrangement joins TRBV5-6 to TRBJ1-5, with TRBD1 matching over 7 bases. Germline CDR1 is SGHDT and CDR2 is YYEEEE. The CDR3 covers 14 residues. The V gene end was trimmed by 4 bases and the J gene end by 7 bases; junction bases not matched to a gene: 8. Written as DNA, the CDR3 is TGTGCCAGCAGCGCGACAGGGTACCTCCAGCCCCAGCATTTT. The encoded protein is CASSATGYLQPQHF.

The V call is TRBV6-6, the J call TRBJ2-7; D may be TRBD1 or TRBD2 (5 bases each). The germline V gene encodes CDR1 MNHNY and CDR2 SVGAGI (reference sequence). The CDR3 is made up of 13 amino acids. The V end lost 5 bases, the J end lost 11 bases, and 19 bases lay between the germline ends. CDR3 nucleotides: TGTGCCAGCAGTCCGGGGAATTCCAGGGTGGAGTACTTC. This codes for CASSPGNSRVEYF.

V gene TRBV10-3 combines with J gene TRBJ2-1; 14 bases line up with TRBD2. The CDR3 covers 15 residues. From germline, CDR1 is ENHRY and CDR2 SYGVKD. The V and J ends lost 6 bases and 8 bases, in that order; junction bases with no gene match: 6. CDR3 in amino acids: CAISLGTSGSDEQFF. CDR3 nucleotides: TGTGCCATCAGCCTCGGGACTAGCGGGAGTGATGAGCAGTTCTTC.

V gene TRBV20-1 combines with J gene TRBJ2-7; a weak D match, TRBD1 (6 bases). Trimming took off 5 bases at V and 6 bases at J, with 23 bases between the two ends. The CDR3 runs 15 residues. The germline V gene has CDR1 DFQATT and CDR2 SNEGSKA (reference sequence). DNA of the CDR3: TGCAGTGCTCTACCTCAGGGGCCTCTGACGGTCGAGCAGTACTTC. This gives the protein CSALPQGPLTVEQYF.

This clonotype was seen at least ten times. The chain joins TRBV20-1 to TRBJ1-1; a weak D match, TRBD1 (5 bases). The germline V and J ends were trimmed by 5 bases and 1 base, with 8 bases remaining between them. Germline values: CDR1 DFQATT, CDR2 SNEGSKA (reference sequence). This CDR3 has 12 amino acids. The CDR3 sequence: CSAPTGNTEAFF. Here the CDR3 DNA reads TGCAGTGCTCCAACAGGGAACACTGAAGCTTTCTTT.

This clonotype has a handful of counts. The chain is built from TRBV27 and TRBJ2-3; D may correspond to TRBD1 or TRBD2 (5 bases each). The V gene's germline CDR1 is MNHEY and CDR2 SMNVEV (reference sequence). The CDR3 runs to 15 residues. Trimming took off 6 bases at V and 1 base at J, with 14 bases between the two ends. CDR3 nucleotides: TGTGCCAGCAGAGCGGCAGGGTTGGGCACAGATACGCAGTATTTT. Amino acid sequence: CASRAAGLGTDTQYF.

CDR3 amino acids: CASSPPRPPYGYTF. Here the CDR3 DNA reads TGTGCCAGCAGCCCCCCCAGGCCGCCCTATGGCTACACCTTC. The chain carries TRBV7-9 and TRBJ1-2; D unresolved. Per germline, CDR1 SEHNR and CDR2 FQNEAQ (reference sequence). V was cut by 5 bases and J by 4 bases, with 14 bases left in between. The length of the CDR3 is 14 residues.

V usage is TRBV2 and J usage is TRBJ2-1, with D hard to call. Germline V CDR1 and CDR2: SNHLY, FYNNEI. There are 14 residues in the CDR3. Trimming took off 4 bases at V and 0 bases at J, with 7 bases between the two ends. CDR3 nucleotides: TGTGCCAGCAGTGGGACCTTCTCCTACAATGAGCAGTTCTTC. As protein: CASSGTFSYNEQFF.

This clonotype was recorded many times. The rearrangement uses TRBV4-1 and TRBJ2-2, with TRBD2 matching over 9 bases. Germline V gives CDR1 MGHRA, CDR2 YSYEKL. The CDR3 has 14 residues. CDR3 nucleotides: TGCGCTACACAGCGGGGGGTGAACACCGGGGAGCTGTTTTTT. Protein product: CATQRGVNTGELFF.

This chain uses TRBV6-1 with TRBJ2-1; 12 bases line up with TRBD2. The CDR3 runs 16 residues. The germline CDR1 and CDR2 sequences are MNHNS and SASEGT. V lost 5 bases, J lost 7 bases, and 9 bases stayed unmatched. CDR3 DNA: TGTGCCAGCAGTCCCCTAGCGGGAGGGGGAGGGAATGAGCAGTTCTTC. Translation gives CASSPLAGGGGNEQFF.

The sample holds many counts of this clonotype. The CDR3 sequence: CASSLGTGTTEQYF. In DNA, the CDR3 is TGCGCCAGCAGCTTGGGGACAGGGACCACCGAGCAGTACTTC. The chain couples TRBV5-1 to TRBJ2-7; 8 bases map to TRBD1. CDR1 and CDR2 from the germline V gene are SGHRS and YFSETQ. With V trimmed by 0 bases and J by 6 bases, 5 bases remained unmatched. The CDR3 sequence is 14 residues long.

CDR3 protein: CASSLARVGWGWDTDTQYF. The DNA of the CDR3 is TGTGCCAGCAGTTTAGCGCGCGTCGGGTGGGGTTGGGACACAGATACGCAGTATTTT. The chain uses TRBV12-3 or TRBV12-4 and TRBJ2-3; D unresolved. Trimming stripped 0 bases from V and 2 bases from J, with 21 bases between. This CDR3 comprises 19 residues.

The CDR3 bases are TGTGCCAGCAGCACCCTCCCCACCTACGAGCAGTACTTC. Translation: CASSTLPTYEQYF. V and J are TRBV6-2 or TRBV6-3 and TRBJ2-7; no definite D call. CDR1 and CDR2 (germline): MNHEY, SVGEGT. The CDR3 totals 13 residues. Trimming took 6 bases from V and 2 from J, leaving 11 bases between them.